These 28 T cell receptor beta chains share one sample of origin, sequenced in a study of cytomegalovirus exposure and HLA in healthy donors. Primers: 60 Vbeta forward and 13 Jbeta reverse. Measured with immunoSEQ multiplex PCR; TCRdb has only the in-frame clones, and not every one. Altogether over 90,000 clones are present, around 73% being singletons, with the ten largest covering roughly 3.6%. The sample taken for sequencing was PBMCs. The receptors originated from a man aged 35 to 55 in good health and CMV-seronegative.

The CDR3 here is CASSSGQGNTIYF. CDR3 bases: TGTGCCAGCAGTTCGGGACAGGGAAACACCATATATTTT. The V gene is TRBV7-9, the J gene TRBJ1-3, with 7 bases identical to TRBD1. This CDR3 has 13 amino acids. J gave up 4 bases and V 6 bases, and 3 bases lay outside the gene matches. Germline CDR1 is SEHNR and CDR2 is FQNEAQ (reference sequence).

The V gene is TRBV2, the J gene TRBJ2-7, with TRBD2 identical over 8 bases. Germline V CDR1 and CDR2: SNHLY, FYNNEI. CDR3 length: 14 residues. The V gene end was trimmed by 3 bases and the J gene end by 6 bases; junction bases not matched to a gene: 7. The CDR3, as DNA: TGTGCCAGCAGTGACGGCGGGGGGCTGCTCGAGCAGTACTTC. Its translation is CASSDGGGLLEQYF. The full variable domain, with the rest looked up from reference TRBV2 and TRBJ2-7, is EPEVTQTPSHQVTQMGQEVILRCVPISNHLYFYWYRQILGQKVEFLVSFYNNEISEKSEIFDDQFSVERPDGSNFTLKIRSTKLEDSAMYFCASSDGGGLLEQYFGPGTRLTVT.

This chain joins TRBV2 and TRBJ1-2; D possibly corresponds to TRBD1 (6 bases). Germline values: CDR1 SNHLY, CDR2 FYNNEI. The CDR3 sequence is 14 residues long. V shed 6 bases and J shed 3 bases, with 14 bases lying between them. This CDR3 is CASSPGEGDYGYTF. The CDR3 bases are TGTGCCAGCAGCCCAGGGGAGGGTGACTATGGCTACACCTTC.

The count of this clone is one. The chain carries TRBV5-4 and TRBJ2-2; TRBD2 matches 10 bases. CDR3 length equals 16 residues. V trimming: 0 bases; J trimming: 5 bases; junction bases outside the gene matches: 4. From germline, CDR1 is SGHNT and CDR2 YYREEE (reference sequence). This CDR3 reads CASSLAASGGTGELFF. CDR3 coding DNA: TGTGCCAGCAGCTTGGCCGCTAGCGGGGGAACCGGGGAGCTGTTTTTT.

V usage is TRBV4-2 and J usage is TRBJ2-2; 7 bases agree with TRBD2. This CDR3 has 15 amino acids. J was trimmed by 3 bases and V by 4 bases; bases with no gene match: 5. Germline V gene sequence: CDR1 LGHNA, CDR2 YNFKEQ. CDR3 coding DNA: TGTGCCAGCAGCCGTCTAGCGGCGTACACCGGGGAGCTGTTTTTT. Protein: CASSRLAAYTGELFF.

This clone was seen just once. This chain connects TRBV6-5 to TRBJ1-3, with 7 positions matching TRBD1. The germline V gene has CDR1 MNHEY and CDR2 SVGAGI. The trim removed 2 bases at V and 1 base at J, leaving 2 bases unmatched. The CDR3 runs 15 residues. The CDR3 nucleotides are TGTGCCAGCAGTTACGACAGGGCGTCTGGAAACACCATATATTTT. Protein sequence: CASSYDRASGNTIYF.

The genes are TRBV27 and TRBJ2-3; possible D gene TRBD1, 5 bases. Germline V gene lookup returns CDR1 MNHEY and CDR2 SMNVEV (reference sequence). V lost 6 bases, J lost 3 bases, and 13 bases lay in between. The CDR3 sequence is 14 residues long. CDR3 loop: CASRGVIRTDTQYF. As DNA, the CDR3 is TGTGCCAGCAGAGGGGTTATCCGAACAGATACGCAGTATTTT.

This chain uses TRBV4-2 with TRBJ2-7; D is possibly TRBD2 (7 bases). Trimming stripped 2 bases from V and 5 bases from J, with 13 bases between. The CDR3 consists of 14 residues. Per germline, CDR1 LGHNA and CDR2 YNFKEQ. The CDR3 loop reads CASSQSGGPDEQYF. Written as DNA, the CDR3 is TGTGCCAGCAGCCAATCCGGGGGGCCCGACGAGCAGTACTTC.

The chain carries TRBV19 and TRBJ1-2, with TRBD1 matching 7 bases. The CDR3 spans 14 residues. Germline CDR1 is LNHDA and CDR2 is SQIVND (reference sequence). Trimming at V came to 5 bases and at J to 4 bases, leaving 7 bases not matched to a gene. The CDR3 is CASSVRDSLYGYTF. The CDR3 nucleotides are TGTGCCAGTAGTGTCCGGGACAGCCTCTATGGCTACACCTTC.

Concerning this clone: Because the CDR3 is missing its conserved closing phenylalanine or tryptophan, this is likely a read error. The limits of the CDR3 on the DNA are not certain, so only TCRdb's listed CDR3 is given. The rearrangement joins TRBV30 to TRBJ1-1. Germline V CDR1 and CDR2: GTSNPN, SVGIG (reference sequence). Termini included, the CDR3 measures 15 amino acids. This CDR3 reads CAWSTAGGRVTEALV.

J is TRBJ2-1 and V is TRBV6-5; maybe TRBD1 (6 bases). Germline CDR1 reads MNHEY; CDR2 reads SVGAGI. The V gene lost 2 bases and the J gene lost 0 bases, with 8 bases spanning the gap. The CDR3 is 15 residues long. The CDR3 DNA follows: TGTGCCAGCAGTTACGACAGGAGCTCCTACAATGAGCAGTTCTTC. Translated: CASSYDRSSYNEQFF.

The chain combines TRBV5-1 with TRBJ1-1; the D is unclear. CDR3 length: 16 amino acids. CDR1 is SGHRS, CDR2 YFSETQ, per germline. The ends were cut back, 2 bases at V and 4 bases at J, with 18 bases in the middle. The CDR3 DNA reads as TGCGCCAGCAGCTTAACGACGGGCGGAGGTGGCACTGAAGCTTTCTTT. Its protein product is CASSLTTGGGGTEAFF.

This clone has more than one count but fewer than ten. V and J are TRBV15 and TRBJ2-1; TRBD2 aligns across 11 bases. V shed 1 base and J 3 bases; nucleotides not matched to a gene: 5. The CDR3 runs 17 residues. CDR1 is LNHNV, CDR2 YYDKDF, per germline (reference sequence). The CDR3 DNA is TGTGCCACCAGCAGAGGAGCCCTAGCGGGGGGCTACAATGAGCAGTTCTTC. Translated: CATSRGALAGGYNEQFF.

This chain links TRBV7-8 with TRBJ2-7; a possible D gene is TRBD2 (7 bases). Trimming left V 0 bases short and J 5 bases short, with 17 bases between. The germline gives CDR1 SGHVS, CDR2 FQNEAQ. This CDR3 region has 16 residues. The CDR3 DNA is TGTGCCAGCAGCTTAGCGATGGCGGGGGCCCTGCACGAGCAGTACTTC. This gives the protein CASSLAMAGALHEQYF.

V is TRBV13 and J is TRBJ2-3; 8 bases match TRBD2. CDR3 length equals 15 residues. J gave up 6 bases and V 5 bases, and 10 bases lay outside the gene matches. Germline values: CDR1 PRHDT, CDR2 FYEKMQ (reference sequence). Here the CDR3 DNA reads TGTGCCAGCAGCATCTTGGCGGGGGGCCGGGATACGCAGTATTTT. This codes for CASSILAGGRDTQYF.

The V and J genes are TRBV7-8 and TRBJ2-1, with 7 bases identical to TRBD1. V dropped 5 bases and J dropped 9; count of bases not matched to a gene: 10. The CDR3 has 14 residues. Germline CDR1 SGHVS, CDR2 FQNEAQ. CDR3 protein: CASSALRQGGEQFF. The CDR3 nucleotides are TGTGCCAGCAGCGCACTCCGACAGGGCGGTGAGCAGTTCTTC.

V gene TRBV27 combines with J gene TRBJ2-5, with D possibly being TRBD1 (6 bases). Looked up from germline, CDR1 is MNHEY and CDR2 is SMNVEV (reference sequence). This CDR3 contains 15 residues. The ends were cut back, 5 bases at V and 5 bases at J, with 18 bases in the middle. The CDR3 sequence: CASSARDLTGETQYF. The CDR3 DNA is TGTGCCAGCAGTGCGAGGGACCTAACAGGGGAGACCCAGTACTTC.

The V gene is TRBV19, the J gene TRBJ2-1; tentative D call: TRBD1 (6 bases). CDR3 length: 11 amino acids. The V gene lost 7 bases and the J gene lost 10 bases, with 11 bases spanning the gap. Germline loops: CDR1 LNHDA, CDR2 SQIVND (reference sequence). The CDR3 loop reads CASKGQGEQFF. The CDR3 nucleotides read TGTGCCAGTAAGGGACAAGGGGAGCAGTTCTTC.

V and J are TRBV5-1 and TRBJ2-1, with D possibly matching TRBD1 (6 bases). V lost 0 bases and J lost 5, with 18 bases in between. The CDR3 is made up of 17 amino acids. In germline, CDR1 is SGHRS, CDR2 YFSETQ. In nucleotides, the CDR3 is TGCGCCAGCAGCTTGGCCCGAGGGGGTTTAGTAGACAATGAGCAGTTCTTC. Its protein is CASSLARGGLVDNEQFF.

The V gene is TRBV19, the J gene TRBJ1-2, with 8 bases fitting TRBD1. Per the germline V gene, CDR1 is LNHDA and CDR2 is SQIVND (reference sequence). The CDR3 is 13 amino acids. V trimming: 7 bases; J trimming: 7 bases; junction bases outside the gene matches: 8. CDR3: CASTSSDRGGYTF. The CDR3 DNA reads TGTGCCAGTACTTCATCCGACAGGGGTGGCTACACCTTC.

The rearrangement links TRBV5-1 to TRBJ2-7; the D gene is possibly TRBD1 (6 bases). From germline, CDR1 is SGHRS and CDR2 YFSETQ. The CDR3 has 13 residues. Trimming cost V 7 bases and J 1 base, with 12 bases left between them. The CDR3, as DNA: TGCGCCAGCCGGGCAGGGGCTTCCTACGAGCAGTACTTC. It is translated as CASRAGASYEQYF. Full variable domain (missing parts from reference TRBV5-1 and TRBJ2-7): KAGVTQTPRYLIKTRGQQVTLSCSPISGHRSVSWYQQTPGQGLQFLFEYFSETQRNKGNFPGRFSGRQFSNSRSEMNVSTLELGDSALYLCASRAGASYEQYFGPGTRLTVT.

The genes are TRBV9 and TRBJ1-6, with 9 bases aligning to TRBD1. This CDR3 is 16 amino acids long. Germline CDR1 SGDLS, CDR2 YYNGEE. V lost 4 bases to trimming and J lost 7 bases; unmatched junction nucleotides: 9. The CDR3 DNA sequence: TGTGCCAGCAGCCCAATGGGACAGGGTAGAAATTCACCCCTCCACTTT. The encoded protein is CASSPMGQGRNSPLHF.

This sequence joins TRBV7-6 and TRBJ1-6; D gene unclear. Germline CDR1 reads SGHVS; CDR2 reads FNYEAQ. The CDR3 loop spans 14 amino acids. The V and J ends lost 1 base and 6 bases respectively, with 7 bases between them. CDR3 sequence: CASSLVAGNSPLHF. The CDR3 coding sequence is TGTGCCAGCAGCTTAGTGGCTGGTAATTCACCCCTCCACTTT.

CDR3 sequence (DNA): TGTGCCAGCAGCTTAGACACCTCCTACAATGAGCAGTTCTTC. Translating it yields CASSLDTSYNEQFF. The rearrangement joins TRBV13 to TRBJ2-1, with unresolved D. V shed 1 base and J shed 0 bases, with 4 bases lying between them. The CDR3 extends over 14 amino acids. The germline gives CDR1 PRHDT, CDR2 FYEKMQ (reference sequence).

The V and J genes are TRBV12-2 and TRBJ2-7; the D call in the table, TRBD1, was not verified against the DNA. TRBV12-2 is deemed a pseudogene. There are 15 residues in the CDR3. The DNA for the CDR3 is TGTGTCACCGCACAGGGGGCGCGAAAATCCCACGAGCAGTACTTC. Protein sequence: CVTAQGARKSHEQYF.

For the CDR3, the DNA is TGTGCCAGCAGCCTTACCCCGGGTGAAAAACTGTTTTTT. It is translated as CASSLTPGEKLFF. The chain has TRBV5-4 and TRBJ1-4; D remains ambiguous. CDR3 size: 13 residues. V gave up 4 bases and J gave up 7 bases, with 11 bases separating them. In germline, CDR1 is SGHNT, CDR2 YYREEE (reference sequence). The full variable domain, its missing parts supplied by reference TRBV5-4 and TRBJ1-4, is ETGVTQSPTHLIKTRGQQVTLRCSSQSGHNTVSWYQQALGQGPQFIFQYYREEENGRGNFPPRFSGLQFPNYSSELNVNALELDDSALYLCASSLTPGEKLFFGSGTQLSVL.

The V and J genes are TRBV2 and TRBJ2-5; D may be TRBD2 (5 bases). Looked up from germline, CDR1 is SNHLY and CDR2 is FYNNEI. The V end lost 2 bases, the J end lost 12 bases, and 16 bases lay between the germline ends. CDR3 length: 13 amino acids. The CDR3 DNA sequence: TGTGCCAGCAGTGAATATCGCTCTAGCTCGGAGTACTTC. Translating gives CASSEYRSSSEYF. Full variable domain (remainder filled in from reference TRBV2 and TRBJ2-5): EPEVTQTPSHQVTQMGQEVILRCVPISNHLYFYWYRQILGQKVEFLVSFYNNEISEKSEIFDDQFSVERPDGSNFTLKIRSTKLEDSAMYFCASSEYRSSSEYFGPGTRLLVL.

This chain links TRBV5-6 with TRBJ2-7, with D unclear. The CDR3 loop spans 15 amino acids. V lost 0 bases and J 4 bases, leaving 14 bases between the germline ends. Germline assignment: CDR1 SGHDT and CDR2 YYEEEE. CDR3 in DNA: TGTGCCAGCAGCTTGGGTCCAAACCCCGGGTACGAGCAGTACTTC. Amino acid sequence: CASSLGPNPGYEQYF.